This TCR beta chain emerged from a study of blood T cell repertoires in COVID-19. The length of the CDR3 is 15 residues. Germline CDR1 MDHEN, CDR2 SYDVKM. V gave up 4 bases and J gave up 8 bases; unmatched junction bases: 11. In the original processing: Estimated nucleated cell counts came from reference gene primer amplification. Sequencing used immunoSEQ multiplex PCR; TCRdb keeps in-frame clones, though not all of them. V, J and clone size are those of that table, while D and trimming were read from the DNA. Among 75,000 to 100,000 clones listed, roughly 88% were seen once. Material for sequencing was peripheral blood. The genes are TRBV28 and TRBJ1-2; 9 bases match TRBD1. This TCR was recovered from a man in his 70s with acute or convalescent COVID-19. The CDR3 region is CASSSRDRDYLGYTF. In nucleotides, the CDR3 is TGTGCCAGCAGTTCTCGGGACAGGGACTATCTCGGCTACACCTTC.